This passage covers 11 T cell receptor beta chains from one sample sequenced in a study of low-dose radiotherapy and immunotherapy resistance in tumors. TRAV- and TRBV-specific primers primed first-strand cDNA, covering alpha and beta chains. A roughly 20-cycle PCR with a constant-region primer and V-primer adapter amplified TCRs. TCRdb redid the calling of the reads with MiXCR, one entry per CDR3 protein. This table holds 30,000 to 40,000 distinct CDR3 sequences, around 21% found once. Time point here: after trial treatment. Treatment indicated: LDRT plus nivolumab, ipilimumab, low-dose cyclophosphamide and aspirin (RACIN trial). The specimen comprised PBMCs, sampled after low-dose radiotherapy plus immunotherapy. The receptors originated from a female donor with ovarian cancer.

This clonotype was observed many times. This chain joins TRBV5-8 and TRBJ2-1; the D gene is possibly TRBD2 (5 bases). Trimming stripped 7 bases from V and 2 bases from J, with 16 bases between. There are 15 residues in the CDR3. Looked up from germline, CDR1 is SGHTS and CDR2 is YDEGEE. The CDR3 sequence is CASGREAVTYNEQFF. In DNA, the CDR3 is TGTGCCAGCGGGCGAGAAGCGGTAACCTACAATGAGCAGTTCTTC.

In its sample, this clonotype was seen once. This rearrangement joins TRBV29-1 to TRBJ2-3; 8 positions match TRBD2. J lost 0 bases, V lost 5 bases, and 7 bases had no gene match. The CDR3 covers 15 residues. The V gene's germline CDR1 is SQVTM and CDR2 ANQGSEA. The CDR3 region has the DNA TGCAGCGTTTGGGGTTTAGCGGGGAGCACAGATACGCAGTATTTT. This gives the protein CSVWGLAGSTDTQYF.

At least ten counts were recorded for this clonotype. The chain links TRBV6-1 to TRBJ1-1; tentative D call: TRBD1 (6 bases). The CDR3 covers 12 residues. Between the trimmed V and J ends, which lost 8 bases and 3 bases, there was a span of 10 bases. Germline V gene lookup returns CDR1 MNHNS and CDR2 SASEGT. DNA for the CDR3: TGTGCCAGCGGACAGCCCCACACTGAAGCTTTCTTT. This translates into CASGQPHTEAFF.

This clonotype has ten or more counts. The chain employs TRBV27 and TRBJ2-7; D perhaps matches TRBD2 (6 bases). Germline lookup yields CDR1 MNHEY and CDR2 SMNVEV (reference sequence). V was clipped by 5 bases and J by 12 bases, with 14 bases between them. The CDR3 contains 11 residues. The CDR3 DNA reads TGTGCCAGCAGTGGCGGGGAAGGGCCGTACTTC. Its translation: CASSGGEGPYF.

This clonotype came up many times. The chain carries TRBV7-2 and TRBJ1-2; D perhaps matches TRBD1 (5 bases). CDR1 SGHTA and CDR2 FQGNSA come from the germline V gene. The CDR3 is 14 residues long. V lost 3 bases and J 5 bases, leaving 13 bases between the germline ends. The CDR3 sequence is CASSFGVGGYGYTF. Written as DNA, the CDR3 is TGTGCCAGCAGCTTTGGCGTCGGGGGGTATGGCTACACCTTC.

This clonotype was found many times. CDR3 protein: CASSPLSETQYF. The CDR3 bases are TGTGCCAGCAGTCCCTTATCAGAGACCCAGTACTTC. The J gene is TRBJ2-5, the V gene TRBV12-3 or TRBV12-4; no clear D gene. The ends were cut back, 5 bases at V and 4 bases at J, with 8 bases in the middle. The CDR3 is 12 residues long.

The table lists this clonotype with many counts. This sequence joins TRBV30 and TRBJ1-1; a possible D gene is TRBD1 (6 bases). Per the germline V gene, CDR1 is GTSNPN and CDR2 is SVGIG (reference sequence). CDR3 size: 13 residues. Trimming left V 5 bases short and J 4 bases short, with 14 bases between. CDR3 bases: TGTGCCTGGCGTCAGGGGTATTCCACTGAAGCTTTCTTT. As protein: CAWRQGYSTEAFF.

Notes on this clonotype: A read error is the likely source, as a far larger clone sits one nucleotide away. As DNA, the CDR3 is TGTGCCAGCAGCCAGGGCCGGGAATCCTACAATGAGCAGTACTTC. This encodes CASSQGRESYNEQYF. This chain connects TRBV5-4 to TRBJ2-4; D possibly uses TRBD1 or TRBD2 (5 bases each). Germline V CDR1 and CDR2: SGHNT, YYREEE (reference sequence). V was pared by 4 bases and J by 13 bases, with 24 bases between. CDR3 length: 15 amino acids.

This clonotype was found many times. This chain joins TRBV23-1 and TRBJ2-1; TRBD2 matches 10 bases. TRBV23-1 is annotated as an ORF whose role is uncertain. This CDR3 spans 15 amino acids. J was trimmed by 8 bases and V by 4 bases; bases with no gene match: 8. CDR3 protein: CASSRAGGGRDEQFF. For the CDR3, the DNA is TGCGCCAGCAGTCGAGCGGGAGGGGGTAGGGATGAGCAGTTCTTC.

This clonotype was picked up many times. V and J are TRBV7-3 and TRBJ2-7; TRBD2 might be the D (5 bases). The CDR3 contains 13 residues. V lost 2 bases to trimming and J lost 6 bases, with 11 bases between them. Germline V gene lookup returns CDR1 SGHTA and CDR2 FQGTGA. CDR3 in DNA: TGTGCCAGCAGCTTAGAACGAGGGAGCGAGCAGTACTTC. Translated, it gives CASSLERGSEQYF. The entire variable domain, with the rest obtained from reference TRBV7-3 and TRBJ2-7, is as follows: GAGVSQTPSNKVTEKGKYVELRCDPISGHTALYWYRQSLGQGPEFLIYFQGTGAADDSGLPNDRFFAVRPEGSVSTLKIQRTERGDSAVYLCASSLERGSEQYFGPGTRLTVT.

This clonotype showed up many times. The chain combines TRBV20-1 with TRBJ2-2, with 7 bases matching TRBD2. Per the germline V gene, CDR1 is DFQATT and CDR2 is SNEGSKA (reference sequence). This CDR3 is 14 amino acids long. V was pared by 4 bases and J by 4 bases, with 6 bases of the junction left unmatched. The CDR3 DNA is TGCAGTGCTATCGCCGGGGGGAGCACCGGGGAGCTGTTTTTT. It translates to CSAIAGGSTGELFF.